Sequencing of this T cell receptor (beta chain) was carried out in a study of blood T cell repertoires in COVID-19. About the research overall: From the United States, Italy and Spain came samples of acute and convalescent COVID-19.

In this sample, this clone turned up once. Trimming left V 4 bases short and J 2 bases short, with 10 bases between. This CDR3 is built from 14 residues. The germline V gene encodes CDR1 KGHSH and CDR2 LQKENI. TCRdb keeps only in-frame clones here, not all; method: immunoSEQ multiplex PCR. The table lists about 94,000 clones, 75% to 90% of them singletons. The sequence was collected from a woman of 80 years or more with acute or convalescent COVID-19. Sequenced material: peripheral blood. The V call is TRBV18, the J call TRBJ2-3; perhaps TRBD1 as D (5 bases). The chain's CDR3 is CASSLQGLTDTQYF. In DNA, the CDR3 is TGTGCCAGCTCACTTCAGGGCCTCACAGATACGCAGTATTTT.